The entry below gives a single TCR beta chain sequence along with its context. The sample comes from a study of shared clonotypes between healthy human individuals. Profiling relied on immunoSEQ multiplex PCR, and the TCRdb table lists in-frame clones only, not all of them. The sample lists about 1.5 million clones, under 99% occurring once. Caucasian adults living in Nashville, Tennessee, provided all samples. CDR3 length: 18 residues. V shed 1 base and J 1 base; nucleotides not matched to a gene: 9. CDR1 is SGHAT, CDR2 FQNNGV, per germline. Source material: naive CD4+ T cells sorted from blood. Subset denoted: CD45RA+ positively selected. The origin of this receptor is a man in his thirties or forties in good health. The V call is TRBV11-2, the J call TRBJ2-2, with 7 bases lining up with TRBD2. CDR3 DNA: TGTGCCAGCAGCTTAGCAGGTTCCGGCGGGAGGAACACCGGGGAGCTGTTTTTT. This translates into CASSLAGSGGRNTGELFF.